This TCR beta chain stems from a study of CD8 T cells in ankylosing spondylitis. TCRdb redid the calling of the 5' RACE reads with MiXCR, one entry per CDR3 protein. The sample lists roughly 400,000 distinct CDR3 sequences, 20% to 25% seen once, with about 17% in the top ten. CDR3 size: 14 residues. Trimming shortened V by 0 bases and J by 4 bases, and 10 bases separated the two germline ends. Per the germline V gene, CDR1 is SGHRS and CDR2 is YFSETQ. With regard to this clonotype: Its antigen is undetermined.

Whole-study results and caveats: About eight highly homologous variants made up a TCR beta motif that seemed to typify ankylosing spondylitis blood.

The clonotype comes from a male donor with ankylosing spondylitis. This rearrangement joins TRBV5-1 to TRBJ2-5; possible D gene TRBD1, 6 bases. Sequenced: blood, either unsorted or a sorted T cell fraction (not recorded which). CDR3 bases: TGCGCCAGCAGCTTGGAACAGGGCTTAGAGACCCAGTACTTC. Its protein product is CASSLEQGLETQYF. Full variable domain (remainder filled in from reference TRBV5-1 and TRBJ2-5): KAGVTQTPRYLIKTRGQQVTLSCSPISGHRSVSWYQQTPGQGLQFLFEYFSETQRNKGNFPGRFSGRQFSNSRSEMNVSTLELGDSALYLCASSLEQGLETQYFGPGTRLLVL.